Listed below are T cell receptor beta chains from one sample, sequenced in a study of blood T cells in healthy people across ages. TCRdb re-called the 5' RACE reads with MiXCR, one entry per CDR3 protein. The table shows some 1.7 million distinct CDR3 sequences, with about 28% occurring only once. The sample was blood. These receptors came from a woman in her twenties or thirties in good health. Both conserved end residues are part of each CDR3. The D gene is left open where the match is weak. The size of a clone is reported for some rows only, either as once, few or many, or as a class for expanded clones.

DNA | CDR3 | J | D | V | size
TGCGCCAGCAGTGAGCCCGGAACTATGTGGGAGCAGTACTTC | CASSEPGTMWEQYF | TRBJ2-7 | . | TRBV10-1 | many
TGCAGTGCTAGGGTATGGGCCAACGTCCTGACTTTC | CSARVWANVLTF | TRBJ2-6 | . | TRBV20-1 | .
TGTGCCAGCGGAATTAGCGGGTACTACGAGCAGTACTTC | CASGISGYYEQYF | TRBJ2-7 | TRBD2 | TRBV13 | many
TGCAGTGCTGTCCTGAGAAGGGGCTCCTACAAGGAGCGGTTCTTC | CSAVLRRGSYKERFF | TRBJ2-1 | . | TRBV20-1 | .
TGTGCCAGCTCATCATTAAGACCGGGACAGGGGATCACAGATACGCAGTATTTT | CASSSLRPGQGITDTQYF | TRBJ2-3 | TRBD1 | TRBV18 | few
TGTGCCACCAGTCGGCGGGGTTGGACAGATACGCAGTATTTT | CATSRRGWTDTQYF | TRBJ2-3 | . | TRBV24-1 | once
TGTGCCAGCAGCCAAGGGCAGGGTCAACCCTACGAGCAGTACTTC | CASSQGQGQPYEQYF | TRBJ2-7 | . | TRBV7-2 | few
TGCGCCAGCAGCTTGGGTCTCGAACCTGGCTACACCTTC | CASSLGLEPGYTF | TRBJ1-2 | . | TRBV5-1 | few
TGTGCCAGCAGTTTCCAGGGGGTTGGGTTCGAGCAGTACTTC | CASSFQGVGFEQYF | TRBJ2-7 | TRBD1 | TRBV28 | few
TGCAGTGTAGGAGGGGATGGCTGCACCTTC | CSVGGDGCTF | TRBJ1-2 | . | TRBV20-1 | .
TGTGCCAGCAGCGTAGGACTAGCTCAGGAAGATACGCAGTATTTT | CASSVGLAQEDTQYF | TRBJ2-3 | TRBD2 | TRBV9 | few
TGTGCCACCAGCAGAGTTTTAGGGACGTACCAAGAGACCCAGTACTTC | CATSRVLGTYQETQYF | TRBJ2-5 | . | TRBV15 | many
TGTGCCAGCAGCTCCCCGGCCCCCGATGGCTACACCTTC | CASSSPAPDGYTF | TRBJ1-2 | . | TRBV28 | few
TGCGCCAGCAGCTTGACTAGCGGGAGTGGGGGTGAGCAGTTCTTC | CASSLTSGSGGEQFF | TRBJ2-1 | TRBD2 | TRBV5-1 | many
TGTGCCAGCAGCTTGGGACCCGGGACTAGCGGGACAGATACGCAGTATTTT | CASSLGPGTSGTDTQYF | TRBJ2-3 | TRBD2 | TRBV5-4 | .
TGTGCCGGCAGGAGGGGGCCAGATACGCAGTATTTT | CAGRRGPDTQYF | TRBJ2-3 | . | TRBV7-9 | .
TGCGCCAGCAGCTTGGACAGGGGACGTTGGGATGAGCAGTTCTTC | CASSLDRGRWDEQFF | TRBJ2-1 | TRBD1 | TRBV5-1 | .
TGTGCCAGCAGTTTACGGGTGGTCGAGCAGTACTTC | CASSLRVVEQYF | TRBJ2-7 | . | TRBV28 | .
TGTGCCAGCAGCATCGGGACAGGGGGCTGGAATGAGCAGTTCTTC | CASSIGTGGWNEQFF | TRBJ2-1 | TRBD1 | TRBV7-2 | once
TGCGCCAGCAGCAACCACGGAACAGGGGGAGAGAAGACCCAGTACTTC | CASSNHGTGGEKTQYF | TRBJ2-5 | TRBD1 | TRBV10-1 | .
TGCGCCAGCAGCAAACTCCCAGGGAGGAACACTGAAGCTTTCTTT | CASSKLPGRNTEAFF | TRBJ1-1 | . | TRBV5-1 | .
TGCAGTGCTAGAGAGAACAGCGGAGCTGGGACAGATACGCAGTATTTT | CSARENSGAGTDTQYF | TRBJ2-3 | . | TRBV20-1 | few
TGCGCCAGCAGCTTGGAAGCGGGCCCCGTCTCTGGGGCCAACGTCCTGACTTTC | CASSLEAGPVSGANVLTF | TRBJ2-6 | . | TRBV5-1 | .
TGTGCCAGCAGCTTAAATGCTAACTATGGCTACACCTTC | CASSLNANYGYTF | TRBJ1-2 | . | TRBV7-9 | many
TGTGCCAGCAGTTTCCCCCTTACAATCCAAGAGACCCAGTACTTC | CASSFPLTIQETQYF | TRBJ2-5 | . | TRBV28 | few
TGTGCCAGCAGTTGGAGGGACAGGCCTAACTATGGCTACACCTTC | CASSWRDRPNYGYTF | TRBJ1-2 | TRBD1 | TRBV2 | .
TGTGCCAGCAGCTGGCTAGGGACAAAGGAGTCACCCCTCCACTTT | CASSWLGTKESPLHF | TRBJ1-6 | . | TRBV5-5 | few
TGTGCCAGCAGCCAAGTGACAGGGCTTAACTATGGCTACACCTTC | CASSQVTGLNYGYTF | TRBJ1-2 | TRBD1 | TRBV3-1 | .
TGCAGCGTTGAAGCCGGGCCCGGTGGCTACACCTTC | CSVEAGPGGYTF | TRBJ1-2 | . | TRBV29-1 | many
TGTGCCAGCAGTTTGGAGGGGAAGGGCACCGGGGAGCTGTTTTTT | CASSLEGKGTGELFF | TRBJ2-2 | . | TRBV12-3/TRBV12-4 | .
TGTGCCAGCAGCTTAAGGAGGGAGGTTTACGAGCAGTACTTC | CASSLRREVYEQYF | TRBJ2-7 | . | TRBV7-2 | many
TGTGCCAGCAGGAACGGGGGGGCAAATGAGCAGTTCTTC | CASRNGGANEQFF | TRBJ2-1 | TRBD2 | TRBV27 | few
TGTGCCAGCTCACCTCCCGGGACAGGGGTGTACAATGAGCAGTTCTTC | CASSPPGTGVYNEQFF | TRBJ2-1 | TRBD1 | TRBV18 | .